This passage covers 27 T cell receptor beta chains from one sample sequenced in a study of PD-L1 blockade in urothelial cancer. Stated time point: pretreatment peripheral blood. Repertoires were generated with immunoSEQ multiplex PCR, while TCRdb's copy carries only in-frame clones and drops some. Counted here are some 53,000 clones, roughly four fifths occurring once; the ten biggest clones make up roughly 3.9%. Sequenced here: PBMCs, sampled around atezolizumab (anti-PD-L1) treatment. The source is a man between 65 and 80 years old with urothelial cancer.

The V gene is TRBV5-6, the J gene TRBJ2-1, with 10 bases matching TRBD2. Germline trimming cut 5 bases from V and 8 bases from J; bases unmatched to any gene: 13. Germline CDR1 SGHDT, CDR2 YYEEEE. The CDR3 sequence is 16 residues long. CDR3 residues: CASSRAVLAGEDEQFF. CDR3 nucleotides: TGTGCCAGCAGTAGGGCCGTGCTAGCGGGAGAAGATGAGCAGTTCTTC.

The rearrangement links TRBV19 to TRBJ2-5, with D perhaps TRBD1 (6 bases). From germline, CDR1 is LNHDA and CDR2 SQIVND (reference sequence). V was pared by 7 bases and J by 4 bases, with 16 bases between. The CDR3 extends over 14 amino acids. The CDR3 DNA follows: TGTGCCAGTATGGGACACTCACCAGGAGAGACCCAGTACTTC. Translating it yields CASMGHSPGETQYF.

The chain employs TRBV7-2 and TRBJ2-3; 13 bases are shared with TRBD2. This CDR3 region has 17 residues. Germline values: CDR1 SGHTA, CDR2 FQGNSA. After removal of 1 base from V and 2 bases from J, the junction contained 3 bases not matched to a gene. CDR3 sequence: CASSLGGTSGNTDTQYF. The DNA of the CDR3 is TGTGCCAGCAGCTTAGGGGGGACTAGCGGGAACACAGATACGCAGTATTTT.

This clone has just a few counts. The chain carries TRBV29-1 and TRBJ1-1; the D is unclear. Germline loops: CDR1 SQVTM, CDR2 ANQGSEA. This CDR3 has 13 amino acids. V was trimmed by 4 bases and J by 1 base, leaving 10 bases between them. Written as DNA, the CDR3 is TGCAGCGTTGGAATGCAGCGGAACACTGAAGCTTTCTTT. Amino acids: CSVGMQRNTEAFF. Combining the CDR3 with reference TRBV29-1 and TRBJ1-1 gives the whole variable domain SAVISQKPSRDICQRGTSLTIQCQVDSQVTMMFWYRQQPGQSLTLIATANQGSEATYESGFVIDKFPISRPNLTFSTLTVSNMSPEDSSIYLCSVGMQRNTEAFFGQGTRLTVV.

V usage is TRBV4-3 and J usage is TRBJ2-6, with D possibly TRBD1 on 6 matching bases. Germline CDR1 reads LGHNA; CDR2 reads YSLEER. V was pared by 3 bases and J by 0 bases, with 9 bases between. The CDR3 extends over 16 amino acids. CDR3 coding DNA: TGCGCCAGCAGCCAGGACAGCAGCTCTGGGGCCAACGTCCTGACTTTC. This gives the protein CASSQDSSSGANVLTF.

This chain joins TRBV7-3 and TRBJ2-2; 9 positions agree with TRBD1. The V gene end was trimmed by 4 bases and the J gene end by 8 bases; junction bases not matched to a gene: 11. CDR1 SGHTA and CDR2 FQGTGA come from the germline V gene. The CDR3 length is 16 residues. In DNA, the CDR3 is TGTGCCAGCAGCTCTACAGGGGGCAGGGCAGCGGGGGAGCTGTTTTTT. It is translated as CASSSTGGRAAGELFF.

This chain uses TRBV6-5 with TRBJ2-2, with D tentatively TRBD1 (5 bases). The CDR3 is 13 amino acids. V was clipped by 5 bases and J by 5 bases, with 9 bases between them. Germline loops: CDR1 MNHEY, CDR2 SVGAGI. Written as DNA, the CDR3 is TGTGCCAGCAGTAGGGGAAGAACCGGGGAGCTGTTTTTT. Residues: CASSRGRTGELFF.

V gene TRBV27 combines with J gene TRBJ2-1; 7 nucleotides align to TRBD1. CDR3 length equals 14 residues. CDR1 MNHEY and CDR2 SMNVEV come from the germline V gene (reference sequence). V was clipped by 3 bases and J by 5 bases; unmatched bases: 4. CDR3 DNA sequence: TGTGCCAGCAGTTTTACAGGGGACCACAATGAGCAGTTCTTC. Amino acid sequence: CASSFTGDHNEQFF.

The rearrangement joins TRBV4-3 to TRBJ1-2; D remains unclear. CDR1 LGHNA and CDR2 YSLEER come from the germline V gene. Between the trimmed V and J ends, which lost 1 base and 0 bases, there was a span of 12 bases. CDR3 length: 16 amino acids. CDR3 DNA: TGCGCCAGCAGCCAAGGTCTGGGCCGCGCTAACTATGGCTACACCTTC. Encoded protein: CASSQGLGRANYGYTF.

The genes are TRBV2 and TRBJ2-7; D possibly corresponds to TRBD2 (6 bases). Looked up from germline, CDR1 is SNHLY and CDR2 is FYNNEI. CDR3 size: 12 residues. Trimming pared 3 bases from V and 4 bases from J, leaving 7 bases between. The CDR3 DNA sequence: TGTGCCAGCAGTGAGGGGGGATACGAGCAGTACTTC. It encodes CASSEGGYEQYF. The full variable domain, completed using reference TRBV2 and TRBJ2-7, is EPEVTQTPSHQVTQMGQEVILRCVPISNHLYFYWYRQILGQKVEFLVSFYNNEISEKSEIFDDQFSVERPDGSNFTLKIRSTKLEDSAMYFCASSEGGYEQYFGPGTRLTVT.

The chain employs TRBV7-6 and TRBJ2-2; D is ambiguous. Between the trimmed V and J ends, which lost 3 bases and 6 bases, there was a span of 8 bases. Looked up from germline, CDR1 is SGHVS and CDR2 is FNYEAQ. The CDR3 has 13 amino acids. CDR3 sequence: CASSLSEAGELFF. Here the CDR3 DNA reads TGTGCCAGCAGCTTGAGTGAGGCCGGGGAGCTGTTTTTT.

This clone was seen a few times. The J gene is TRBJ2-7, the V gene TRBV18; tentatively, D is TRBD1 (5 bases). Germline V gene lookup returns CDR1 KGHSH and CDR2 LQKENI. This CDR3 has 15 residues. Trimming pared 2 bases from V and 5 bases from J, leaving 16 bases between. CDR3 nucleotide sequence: TGTGCCAGCTCACCAGGGGCCTCCGGCCGCGACGAGCAGTACTTC. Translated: CASSPGASGRDEQYF. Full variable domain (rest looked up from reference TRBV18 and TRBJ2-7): NAGVMQNPRHLVRRRGQEARLRCSPMKGHSHVYWYRQLPEEGLKFMVYLQKENIIDESGMPKERFSAEFPKEGPSILRIQQVVRGDSAAYFCASSPGASGRDEQYFGPGTRLTVT.

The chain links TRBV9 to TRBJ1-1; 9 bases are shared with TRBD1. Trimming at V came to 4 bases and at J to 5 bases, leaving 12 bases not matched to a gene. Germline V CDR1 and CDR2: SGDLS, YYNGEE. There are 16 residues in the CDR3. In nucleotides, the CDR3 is TGTGCCAGCAGCCCCCTTGGGAGGACAGGGGATACTGAAGCTTTCTTT. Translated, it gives CASSPLGRTGDTEAFF.

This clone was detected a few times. DNA for the CDR3: TGTGCCAGCATCCCTCCGGGATGGAGCACTGAAGCTTTCTTT. It is translated as CASIPPGWSTEAFF. The chain uses TRBV6-5 and TRBJ1-1; D is ambiguous. The V gene's germline CDR1 is MNHEY and CDR2 SVGAGI. This CDR3 is built from 14 residues. V gave up 7 bases and J gave up 4 bases, with 16 bases separating them.

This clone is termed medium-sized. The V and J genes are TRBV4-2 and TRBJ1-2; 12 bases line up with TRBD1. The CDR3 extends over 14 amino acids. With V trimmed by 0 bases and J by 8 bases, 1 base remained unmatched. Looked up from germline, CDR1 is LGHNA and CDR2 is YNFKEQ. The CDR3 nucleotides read TGTGCCAGCAGCCAAGATGGGACAGGGGGCGGCTACACCTTC. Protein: CASSQDGTGGGYTF.

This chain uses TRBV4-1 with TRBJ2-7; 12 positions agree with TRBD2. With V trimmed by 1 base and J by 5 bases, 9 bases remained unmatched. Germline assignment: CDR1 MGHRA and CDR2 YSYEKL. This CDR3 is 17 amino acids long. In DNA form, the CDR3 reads TGCGCCAGCAGCCAAGTGGATCTAGCGGGAGGGCTCCACGAGCAGTACTTC. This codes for CASSQVDLAGGLHEQYF.

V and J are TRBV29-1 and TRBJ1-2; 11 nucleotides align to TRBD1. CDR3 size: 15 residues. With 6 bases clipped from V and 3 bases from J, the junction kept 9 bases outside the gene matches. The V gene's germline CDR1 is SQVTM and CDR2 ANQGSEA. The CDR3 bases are TGCAGCGTCCCGGACAGGGGGCGAGGGTACTATGGCTACACCTTC. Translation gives CSVPDRGRGYYGYTF.

The CDR3 loop reads CASRTSGFRSYNEQFF. The CDR3 DNA follows: TGTGCCAGTCGGACTAGCGGTTTTCGCTCCTACAATGAGCAGTTCTTC. The chain has TRBV19 and TRBJ2-1; 10 bases map to TRBD2. Germline values: CDR1 LNHDA, CDR2 SQIVND (reference sequence). V was clipped by 8 bases and J by 0 bases; unmatched bases: 7. The CDR3 totals 16 residues. The variable domain in full, with the rest retrieved from reference TRBV19 and TRBJ2-1, is DGGITQSPKYLFRKEGQNVTLSCEQNLNHDAMYWYRQDPGQGLRLIYYSQIVNDFQKGDIAEGYSVSREKKESFPLTVTSAQKNPTAFYLCASRTSGFRSYNEQFFGPGTRLTVL.

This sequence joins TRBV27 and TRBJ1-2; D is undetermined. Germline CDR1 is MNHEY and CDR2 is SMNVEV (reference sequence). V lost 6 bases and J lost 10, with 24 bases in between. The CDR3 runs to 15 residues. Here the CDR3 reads CASRKDPSGGRYYTF. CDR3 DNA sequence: TGTGCCAGCAGAAAAGACCCCTCGGGAGGGAGATACTACACCTTC.

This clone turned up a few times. CDR3 in amino acids: CASSFGREGTEAFF. CDR3 in DNA: TGCGCCAGCAGCTTTGGAAGGGAGGGCACTGAAGCTTTCTTT. J is TRBJ1-1 and V is TRBV5-1; D gene ambiguous. Germline V lookup: CDR1 SGHRS, CDR2 YFSETQ. The V and J ends lost 2 bases and 4 bases respectively, with 12 bases between them. The CDR3 spans 14 residues.

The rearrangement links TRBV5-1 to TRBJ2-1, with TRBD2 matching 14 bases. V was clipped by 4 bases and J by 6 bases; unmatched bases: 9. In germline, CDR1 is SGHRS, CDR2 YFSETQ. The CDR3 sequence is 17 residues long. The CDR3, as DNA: TGCGCCAGCAGCGTAGGGACTAGCGGGAGAACGGGCAATGAGCAGTTCTTC. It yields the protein CASSVGTSGRTGNEQFF.

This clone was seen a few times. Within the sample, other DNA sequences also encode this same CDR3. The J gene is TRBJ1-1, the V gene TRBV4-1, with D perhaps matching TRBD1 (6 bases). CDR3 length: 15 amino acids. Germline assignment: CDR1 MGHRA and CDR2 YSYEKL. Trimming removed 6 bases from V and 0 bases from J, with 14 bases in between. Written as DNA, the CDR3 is TGCGCCAGCAGGCTTTCGGGACACTTGAACACTGAAGCTTTCTTT. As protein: CASRLSGHLNTEAFF.

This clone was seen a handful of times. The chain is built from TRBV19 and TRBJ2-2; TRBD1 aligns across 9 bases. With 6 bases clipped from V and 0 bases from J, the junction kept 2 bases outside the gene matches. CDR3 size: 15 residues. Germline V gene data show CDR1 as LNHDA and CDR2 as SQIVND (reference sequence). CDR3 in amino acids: CASRTGGPNTGELFF. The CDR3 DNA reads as TGTGCCAGTAGAACAGGGGGCCCGAACACCGGGGAGCTGTTTTTT. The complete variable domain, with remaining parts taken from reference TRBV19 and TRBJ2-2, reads DGGITQSPKYLFRKEGQNVTLSCEQNLNHDAMYWYRQDPGQGLRLIYYSQIVNDFQKGDIAEGYSVSREKKESFPLTVTSAQKNPTAFYLCASRTGGPNTGELFFGEGSRLTVL.

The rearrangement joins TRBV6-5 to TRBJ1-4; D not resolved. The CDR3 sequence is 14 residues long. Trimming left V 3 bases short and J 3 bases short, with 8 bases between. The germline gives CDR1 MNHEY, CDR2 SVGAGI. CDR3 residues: CASSYSRANEKLFF. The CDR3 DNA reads TGTGCCAGCAGTTATAGCCGAGCTAATGAAAAACTGTTTTTT.

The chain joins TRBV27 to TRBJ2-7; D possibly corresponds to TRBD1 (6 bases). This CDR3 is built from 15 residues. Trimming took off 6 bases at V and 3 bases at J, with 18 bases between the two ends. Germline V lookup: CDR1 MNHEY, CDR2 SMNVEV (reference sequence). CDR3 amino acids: CASSLTQAGVYEQYF. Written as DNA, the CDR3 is TGTGCCAGCAGCCTGACTCAGGCAGGGGTCTACGAGCAGTACTTC.

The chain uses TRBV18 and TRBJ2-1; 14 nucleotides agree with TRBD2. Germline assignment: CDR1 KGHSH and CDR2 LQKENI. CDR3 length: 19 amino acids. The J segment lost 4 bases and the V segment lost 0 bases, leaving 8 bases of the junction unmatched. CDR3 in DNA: TGTGCCAGCTCACCACCGCGGGGACTAGCGGGAGTACGATACAATGAGCAGTTCTTC. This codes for CASSPPRGLAGVRYNEQFF.

DNA for the CDR3: TGCGCCAGCAGGGCCAGGCGAGAGAACACTGAAGCTTTCTTT. Protein: CASRARRENTEAFF. The chain has TRBV5-1 and TRBJ1-1; D gene uncertain. V was cut by 5 bases and J by 1 base, with 12 bases left in between. This CDR3 comprises 14 residues. Germline-derived CDR1 and CDR2 are SGHRS and YFSETQ. The full variable domain, rest sourced from reference TRBV5-1 and TRBJ1-1, is KAGVTQTPRYLIKTRGQQVTLSCSPISGHRSVSWYQQTPGQGLQFLFEYFSETQRNKGNFPGRFSGRQFSNSRSEMNVSTLELGDSALYLCASRARRENTEAFFGQGTRLTVV.